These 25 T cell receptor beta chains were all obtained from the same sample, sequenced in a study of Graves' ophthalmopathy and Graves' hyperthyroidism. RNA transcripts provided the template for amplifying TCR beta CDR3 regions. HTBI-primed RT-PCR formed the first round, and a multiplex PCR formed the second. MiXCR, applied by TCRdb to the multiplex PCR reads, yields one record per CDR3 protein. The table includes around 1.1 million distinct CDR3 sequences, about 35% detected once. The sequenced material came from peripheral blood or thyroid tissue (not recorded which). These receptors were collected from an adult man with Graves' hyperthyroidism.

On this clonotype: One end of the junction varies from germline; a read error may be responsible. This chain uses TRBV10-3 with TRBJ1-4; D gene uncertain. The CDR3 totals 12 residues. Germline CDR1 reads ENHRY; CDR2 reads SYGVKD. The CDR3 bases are TGTGCCAGCAGTTACTCACGCAGCAGACTGTTTTTT. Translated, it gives CASSYSRSRLFF.

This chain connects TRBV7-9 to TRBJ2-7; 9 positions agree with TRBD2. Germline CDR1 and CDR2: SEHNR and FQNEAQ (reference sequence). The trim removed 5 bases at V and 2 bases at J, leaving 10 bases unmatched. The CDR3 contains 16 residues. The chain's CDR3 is CASSSQAASGAYEQYF. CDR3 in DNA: TGTGCCAGCAGCAGCCAAGCGGCTAGCGGGGCCTACGAGCAGTACTTC.

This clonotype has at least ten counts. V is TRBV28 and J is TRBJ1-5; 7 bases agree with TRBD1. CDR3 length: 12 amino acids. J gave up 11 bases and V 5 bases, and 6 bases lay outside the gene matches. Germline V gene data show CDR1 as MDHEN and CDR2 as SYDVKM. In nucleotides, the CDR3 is TGTGCCAGCAGTAGGACAGGCTGGACCCAGCATTTT. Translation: CASSRTGWTQHF.

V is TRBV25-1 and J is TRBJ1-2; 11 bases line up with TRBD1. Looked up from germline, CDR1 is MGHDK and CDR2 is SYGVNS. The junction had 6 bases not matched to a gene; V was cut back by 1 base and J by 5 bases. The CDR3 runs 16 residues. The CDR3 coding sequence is TGTGCCAGCAGTGAATCCGGACAGGGGGCGCCGTATGGCTACACCTTC. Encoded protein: CASSESGQGAPYGYTF.

CDR3 sequence: CASSLRGGSKGNPPAEYEQYF. Written as DNA, the CDR3 is TGTGCCAGCAGCCTTCGCGGCGGGAGTAAAGGAAATCCCCCGGCCGAGTACGAGCAGTACTTC. V gene TRBV7-9 combines with J gene TRBJ2-7; 7 bases fit TRBD2. The ends lost 5 bases at V and 4 bases at J; junction bases unmatched: 29. The CDR3 has 21 amino acids. Germline lookup yields CDR1 SEHNR and CDR2 FQNEAQ (reference sequence).

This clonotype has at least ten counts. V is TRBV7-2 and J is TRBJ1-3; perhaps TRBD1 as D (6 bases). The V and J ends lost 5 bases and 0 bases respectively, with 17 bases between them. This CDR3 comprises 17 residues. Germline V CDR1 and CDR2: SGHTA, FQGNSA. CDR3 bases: TGTGCCAGCAGCACCCAGACAGGCTCAAGCTCTGGAAACACCATATATTTT. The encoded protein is CASSTQTGSSSGNTIYF.

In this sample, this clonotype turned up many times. CDR3 DNA sequence: TGCAGTGCTAGAGATCTCGTGCACACTGAAGCTTTCTTT. This sequence encodes CSARDLVHTEAFF. The chain has TRBV20-1 and TRBJ1-1; D ambiguous. The CDR3 has 13 residues. Between the trimmed V and J ends, which lost 0 bases and 3 bases, there was a span of 8 bases. The V gene's germline CDR1 is DFQATT and CDR2 SNEGSKA (reference sequence).

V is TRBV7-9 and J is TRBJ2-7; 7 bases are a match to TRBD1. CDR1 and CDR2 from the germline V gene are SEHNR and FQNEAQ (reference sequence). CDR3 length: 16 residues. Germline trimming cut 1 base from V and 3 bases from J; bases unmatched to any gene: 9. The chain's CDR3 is CASSLVVGTENYEQYF. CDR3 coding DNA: TGTGCCAGCAGCTTAGTTGTCGGGACAGAGAACTACGAGCAGTACTTC. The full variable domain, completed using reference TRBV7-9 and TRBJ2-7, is DTGVSQNPRHKITKRGQNVTFRCDPISEHNRLYWYRQTLGQGPEFLTYFQNEAQLEKSRLLSDRFSAERPKGSFSTLEIQRTEQGDSAMYLCASSLVVGTENYEQYFGPGTRLTVT.

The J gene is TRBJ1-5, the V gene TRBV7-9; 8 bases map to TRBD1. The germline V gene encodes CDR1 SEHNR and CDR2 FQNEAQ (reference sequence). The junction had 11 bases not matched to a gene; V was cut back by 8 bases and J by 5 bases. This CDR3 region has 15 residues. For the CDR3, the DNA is TGTGCCAGCTCACAATCACAGGGGGTCGATCAGCCCCAGCATTTT. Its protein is CASSQSQGVDQPQHF.

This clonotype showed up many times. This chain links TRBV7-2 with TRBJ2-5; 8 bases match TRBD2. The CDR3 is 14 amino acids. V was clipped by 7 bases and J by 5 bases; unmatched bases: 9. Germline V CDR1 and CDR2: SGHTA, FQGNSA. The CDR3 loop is CASTIGAGAETQYF. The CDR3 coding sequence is TGTGCCAGCACCATTGGAGCGGGAGCTGAGACCCAGTACTTC.

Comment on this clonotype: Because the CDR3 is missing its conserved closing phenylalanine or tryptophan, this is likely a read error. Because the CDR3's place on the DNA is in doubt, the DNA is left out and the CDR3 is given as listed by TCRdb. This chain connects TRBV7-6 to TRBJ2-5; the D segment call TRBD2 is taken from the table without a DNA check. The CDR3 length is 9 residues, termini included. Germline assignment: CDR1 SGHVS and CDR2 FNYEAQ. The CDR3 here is CASSFPRGD.

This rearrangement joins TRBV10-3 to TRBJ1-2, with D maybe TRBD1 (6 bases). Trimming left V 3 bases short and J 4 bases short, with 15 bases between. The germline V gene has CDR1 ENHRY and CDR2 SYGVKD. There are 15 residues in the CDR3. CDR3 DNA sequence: TGTGCCATCAGTGATACAGGGAGGGGTGGCTATGGCTACACCTTC. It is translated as CAISDTGRGGYGYTF.

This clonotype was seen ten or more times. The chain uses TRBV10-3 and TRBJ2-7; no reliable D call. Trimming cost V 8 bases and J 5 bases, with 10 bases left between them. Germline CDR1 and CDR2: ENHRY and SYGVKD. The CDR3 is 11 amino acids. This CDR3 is CAIRRAHEQYF. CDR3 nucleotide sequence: TGTGCCATCCGACGGGCCCACGAGCAGTACTTC.

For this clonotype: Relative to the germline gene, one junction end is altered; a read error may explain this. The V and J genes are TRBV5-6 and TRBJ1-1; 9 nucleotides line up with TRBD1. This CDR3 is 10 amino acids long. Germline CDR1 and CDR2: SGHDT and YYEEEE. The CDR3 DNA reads TGTGCCAGCAGCACGGGACAGGGAACCTTT. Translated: CASSTGQGTF.

The CDR3 protein is CSATSAPGETQYF. The CDR3 region has the DNA TGCAGTGCCACCAGTGCCCCTGGAGAGACCCAGTACTTC. The chain employs TRBV20-1 and TRBJ2-5; the D is unclear. The V end was cut by 6 bases, the J end by 4 bases, with 15 bases between. Germline V gives CDR1 DFQATT, CDR2 SNEGSKA (reference sequence). CDR3 length equals 13 residues.

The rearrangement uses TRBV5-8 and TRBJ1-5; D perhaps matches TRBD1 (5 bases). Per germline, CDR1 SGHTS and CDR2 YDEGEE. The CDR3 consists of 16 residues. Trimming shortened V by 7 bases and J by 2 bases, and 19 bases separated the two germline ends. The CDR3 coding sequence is TGTGCCAGCGGCCGGAGGGGTCTCTCAGGCAATCAGCCCCAGCATTTT. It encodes CASGRRGLSGNQPQHF.

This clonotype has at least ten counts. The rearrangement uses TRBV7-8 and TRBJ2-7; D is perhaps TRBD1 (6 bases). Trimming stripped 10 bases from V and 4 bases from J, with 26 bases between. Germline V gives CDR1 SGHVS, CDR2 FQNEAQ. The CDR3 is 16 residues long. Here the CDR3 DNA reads TGTGCCACCGAAACTGCGTCAGGGACAAATTTTTACGAGCAGTACTTC. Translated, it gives CATETASGTNFYEQYF.

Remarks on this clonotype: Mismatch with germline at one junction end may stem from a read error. For the CDR3, the DNA is TGTGCTAGCAGCAGCCTCGGGGGTAAAGAGACCCAGTACTTC. It translates to CASSSLGGKETQYF. The V gene is TRBV7-7, the J gene TRBJ2-5, with D possibly matching TRBD2 (6 bases). The CDR3 has 14 amino acids. CDR1 and CDR2 (germline): SSHAT, FNYEAQ (reference sequence).

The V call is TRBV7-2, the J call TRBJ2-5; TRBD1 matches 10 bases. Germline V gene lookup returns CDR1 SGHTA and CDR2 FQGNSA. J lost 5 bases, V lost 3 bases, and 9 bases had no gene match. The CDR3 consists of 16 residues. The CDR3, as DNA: TGTGCCAGCAGCTTCTCTCCCGGGACAGGGGCGGAGACCCAGTACTTC. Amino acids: CASSFSPGTGAETQYF.

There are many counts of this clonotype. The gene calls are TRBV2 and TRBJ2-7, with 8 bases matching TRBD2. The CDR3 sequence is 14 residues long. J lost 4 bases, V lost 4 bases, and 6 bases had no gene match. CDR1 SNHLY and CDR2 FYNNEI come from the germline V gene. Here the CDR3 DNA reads TGTGCCAGCAGTGTTCTAGCGGGTGGGTACGAGCAGTACTTC. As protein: CASSVLAGGYEQYF.

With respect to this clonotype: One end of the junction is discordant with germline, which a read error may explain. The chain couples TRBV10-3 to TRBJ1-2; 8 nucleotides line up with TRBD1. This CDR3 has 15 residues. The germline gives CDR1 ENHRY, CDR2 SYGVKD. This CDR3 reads CASSYSTGVHYGYTF. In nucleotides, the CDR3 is TGTGCCAGCAGTTACTCGACAGGGGTTCACTATGGCTACACCTTC.

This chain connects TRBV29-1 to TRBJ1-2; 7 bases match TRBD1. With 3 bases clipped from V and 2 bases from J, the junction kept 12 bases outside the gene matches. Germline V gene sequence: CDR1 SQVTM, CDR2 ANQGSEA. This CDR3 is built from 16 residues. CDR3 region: CSVDRQGGSTNYGYTF. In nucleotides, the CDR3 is TGCAGCGTTGATCGACAGGGAGGTAGTACGAACTATGGCTACACCTTC. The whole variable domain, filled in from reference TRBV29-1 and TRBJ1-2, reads SAVISQKPSRDICQRGTSLTIQCQVDSQVTMMFWYRQQPGQSLTLIATANQGSEATYESGFVIDKFPISRPNLTFSTLTVSNMSPEDSSIYLCSVDRQGGSTNYGYTFGSGTRLTVV.

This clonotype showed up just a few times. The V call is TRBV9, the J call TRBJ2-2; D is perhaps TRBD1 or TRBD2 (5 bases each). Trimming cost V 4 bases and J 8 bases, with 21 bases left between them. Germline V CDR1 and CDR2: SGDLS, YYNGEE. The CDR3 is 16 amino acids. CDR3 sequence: CASSTTGAPHAGELFF. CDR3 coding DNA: TGTGCCAGCAGCACAACCGGGGCTCCCCATGCTGGGGAGCTGTTTTTT.

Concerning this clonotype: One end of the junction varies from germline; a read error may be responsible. CDR3 sequence reads: CAGSQYDTSYTF. CDR3 bases: TGTGCCGGCAGCCAATATGACACGAGCTACACCTTC. The rearrangement uses TRBV3-1 and TRBJ1-2; D not certain. Germline loops: CDR1 LGHDT, CDR2 YNNKEL (reference sequence). The CDR3 extends over 12 amino acids.

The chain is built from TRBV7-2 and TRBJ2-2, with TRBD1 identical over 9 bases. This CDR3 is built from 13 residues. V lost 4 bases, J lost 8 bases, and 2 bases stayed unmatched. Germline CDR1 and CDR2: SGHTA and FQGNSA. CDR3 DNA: TGTGCCAGCAGCTACAGGGGGCAGGGGGAGCTGTTTTTT. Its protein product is CASSYRGQGELFF. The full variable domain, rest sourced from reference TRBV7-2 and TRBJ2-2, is GAGVSQSPSNKVTEKGKDVELRCDPISGHTALYWYRQSLGQGLEFLIYFQGNSAPDKSGLPSDRFSAERTGGSVSTLTIQRTQQEDSAVYLCASSYRGQGELFFGEGSRLTVL.